Listed below are T cell receptor beta chains from one sample, sequenced in a study of blood T cell repertoires in COVID-19. Sequenced by immunoSEQ multiplex PCR; TCRdb stores in-frame clones only, minus some. The sample lists some 240,000 clones, around four fifths seen once, with approximately 13% in the top ten. Specimen: peripheral blood. These receptor sequences come from a woman aged 60-75 years with active or convalescent COVID-19. Both conserved end residues are part of each CDR3. A D gene is named only where the DNA matches it firmly. The size entry is marked missing in some rows and otherwise reads once, few, many or a size class.

v_gene	abundance	d_gene	j_gene	CDR3aa	CDR3nt
TRBV24-1	-	-	TRBJ1-2	CATSDSGYGYTF	TGTGCCACCAGTGATTCAGGGTATGGCTACACCTTC
TRBV12-3/TRBV12-4	-	TRBD1	TRBJ2-1	CASRRTGRDEQFF	TGTGCCAGCAGACGGACAGGGCGGGATGAGCAGTTCTTC
TRBV20-1	-	TRBD1	TRBJ1-2	CSAGGQGAGGGYTF	TGCAGTGCTGGTGGACAGGGGGCAGGGGGTGGCTACACCTTC
TRBV23-1	-	-	TRBJ1-1	CASSQSIRGGGWTEAFF	TGCGCCAGCAGTCAATCCATACGAGGGGGGGGCTGGACTGAAGCTTTCTTT
TRBV10-3	once	-	TRBJ1-5	CAIRGRPNQPQHF	TGTGCCATCAGGGGCCGGCCCAATCAGCCCCAGCATTTT
TRBV3-1/TRBV3-2	once	TRBD2	TRBJ2-5	CASSQTSGVPGETQYF	TGTGCCAGCAGCCAGACTAGCGGGGTCCCCGGGGAGACCCAGTACTTC
TRBV2	-	TRBD2	TRBJ2-2	CASKNLAGDNTGELFF	TGTGCCAGCAAGAACCTAGCGGGGGATAACACCGGGGAGCTGTTTTTT
TRBV6-5	once	-	TRBJ2-1	CAIEGDTYNEQFF	TGTGCCATTGAGGGAGACACATACAATGAGCAGTTCTTC
TRBV30	-	TRBD1	TRBJ1-2	CAWVRDRGGGYTF	TGTGCCTGGGTTAGGGACAGGGGGGGTGGCTACACCTTC
TRBV5-4	-	-	TRBJ1-3	CASSLAHSGNTIYF	TGTGCCAGCAGCTTGGCGCACAGTGGAAACACCATATATTTT
TRBV10-3	once	-	TRBJ1-5	CAISQGTNQPQHF	TGTGCCATCAGCCAGGGTACCAATCAGCCCCAGCATTTT
TRBV5-1	-	-	TRBJ2-3	CASSLGGRGYTDTQYF	TGCGCCAGCAGCTTGGGTGGCAGGGGTTACACAGATACGCAGTATTTT
TRBV7-3	-	-	TRBJ1-2	CASSRTAIDYGYTF	TGTGCCAGCAGCAGGACAGCAATCGACTATGGCTACACCTTC
TRBV30	-	-	TRBJ1-3	CAWSVKGGRAGNTIYF	TGTGCCTGGAGTGTTAAAGGAGGGAGGGCTGGAAACACCATATATTTT
TRBV19	-	-	TRBJ1-4	CASSILGGNEKLFF	TGTGCCAGTAGTATATTGGGCGGGAATGAAAAACTGTTTTTT
TRBV3-1/TRBV3-2	-	TRBD1	TRBJ1-1	CASSRGQGVSSNTEAFF	TGTGCCAGCAGCCGGGGGCAGGGGGTTTCTTCGAACACTGAAGCTTTCTTT
TRBV15	-	-	TRBJ1-6	CATSRYQGSSSYNSPLHF	TGTGCCACCAGCAGATACCAGGGGTCTAGCTCCTATAATTCACCCCTCCACTTT
TRBV25-1	-	-	TRBJ1-6	CASSVAGLPLHF	TGTGCCAGCAGTGTAGCAGGGCTACCCCTCCACTTT
TRBV5-6	-	TRBD2	TRBJ2-3	CASSLFGTSGPTDTQYF	TGTGCCAGCAGCTTGTTCGGGACTAGCGGACCCACAGATACGCAGTATTTT
TRBV29-1	-	-	TRBJ1-2	CSVDEQGLGSGYTF	TGCAGCGTTGACGAGCAGGGCCTTGGAAGTGGCTACACCTTC
TRBV19	-	-	TRBJ1-2	CASSIAHKAGGYTF	TGTGCCAGTAGTATAGCCCACAAGGCAGGTGGCTACACCTTC
TRBV7-9	-	TRBD2	TRBJ2-3	CASSSLAGALTDTQYF	TGTGCCAGCAGCTCCCTAGCGGGGGCCCTCACAGATACGCAGTATTTT
TRBV29-1	once	TRBD1	TRBJ1-1	CSVEGTANTEAFF	TGCAGCGTTGAGGGGACAGCGAACACTGAAGCTTTCTTT
TRBV5-1	-	TRBD1	TRBJ1-1	CASRRTGEAFF	TGCGCCAGCAGAAGGACAGGGGAAGCTTTCTTT
TRBV5-1	-	TRBD1	TRBJ2-3	CASSPGQGAGTDTQYF	TGCGCCAGCAGCCCCGGACAGGGCGCGGGCACAGATACGCAGTATTTT
TRBV9	few	-	TRBJ2-1	CASSDRDSPINEQFF	TGTGCCAGCAGCGACCGGGACTCCCCAATCAATGAGCAGTTCTTC
TRBV6-6	-	-	TRBJ1-1	CASSWAGAEAFF	TGTGCCAGCAGTTGGGCAGGGGCTGAAGCTTTCTTT
TRBV7-3	-	TRBD1	TRBJ2-2	CASSLRGQGSGELFF	TGTGCCAGCAGCTTAAGGGGACAGGGTTCCGGGGAGCTGTTTTTT
TRBV5-1	-	TRBD1	TRBJ1-2	CASSRDRGSYGYTF	TGCGCCAGCAGCCGGGACAGGGGGTCATATGGCTACACCTTC
TRBV6-5	-	-	TRBJ1-2	CASTPPGGNYGYTF	TGTGCCAGCACCCCGCCCGGGGGGAACTATGGCTACACCTTC
TRBV30	once	-	TRBJ1-2	CAWSGRQVHLGYGYTF	TGTGCCTGGAGTGGGCGTCAGGTCCATCTGGGCTATGGCTACACCTTC
TRBV7-9	-	TRBD2	TRBJ2-1	CASSFRIVAGGPGEQFF	TGTGCCAGCAGCTTTCGGATCGTAGCGGGGGGGCCAGGAGAGCAGTTCTTC
TRBV4-1	-	-	TRBJ1-2	CASSTVGGSGYGYTF	TGCGCCAGCAGCACAGTAGGGGGTTCGGGCTATGGCTACACCTTC
TRBV11-2	-	-	TRBJ1-6	CASSPDWGRSPLHF	TGTGCCAGCAGCCCCGACTGGGGGCGATCACCCCTCCACTTT
TRBV28	-	TRBD2	TRBJ2-3	CASSLTGTRRTDTQYF	TGTGCCAGCAGTCTGACCGGGACTAGACGCACAGATACGCAGTATTTT
TRBV7-9	-	TRBD2	TRBJ2-1	CASCLGLSLDEQFF	TGTGCCAGCTGCTTGGGACTATCGTTAGATGAGCAGTTCTTC
TRBV6-1	-	-	TRBJ1-5	CASSEDMERQPQHF	TGTGCCAGCAGTGAAGACATGGAGAGGCAGCCCCAGCATTTT
TRBV30	-	TRBD2	TRBJ2-3	CAWSASGGTDTQYF	TGTGCCTGGAGTGCTAGCGGGGGCACAGATACGCAGTATTTT
TRBV7-9	-	TRBD1	TRBJ1-6	CASRDRGQIDSPLHF	TGTGCCAGCAGGGACAGGGGGCAAATTGATTCACCCCTCCACTTT
TRBV19	-	-	TRBJ1-1	CASGPQVAGAEAFF	TGTGCCAGTGGACCACAGGTAGCCGGCGCTGAAGCTTTCTTT
TRBV19	-	-	TRBJ1-2	CASSIGRNYGYTF	TGTGCCAGTAGTATAGGCAGGAACTATGGCTACACCTTC
TRBV5-1	-	TRBD2	TRBJ2-5	CASSLASHSGGQETQYF	TGCGCCAGCAGCTTGGCCTCCCATAGCGGGGGGCAAGAGACCCAGTACTTC
TRBV28	-	TRBD1	TRBJ1-4	CASHGDRGATNEKLFF	TGTGCCAGCCACGGGGACAGGGGTGCGACTAATGAAAAACTGTTTTTT
TRBV13	-	TRBD2	TRBJ2-3	CASSTRTSGITDTQYF	TGTGCCAGCAGCACCCGGACTAGCGGGATCACAGATACGCAGTATTTT